The subject of this entry is one T cell receptor (beta chain). No antigen is known for it. Per-nucleotide qualities are absent, and no much larger clonotype sits a single base away. The receptor library was made with PCR. TCR sequencing of DNA from cultured CD4+ T cells used the Oncomine TCR Beta short-read assay at the Johns Hopkins FTIC core. The QIAamp micro DNA kit was used to extract genomic DNA from the cultured CD4+ T cells. The Oncomine TCR Beta libraries from cultured CD4+ T cells were pooled using unique dual indexes and then sequenced on an Illumina iSeq 100. The published analysis was carried out like this. Non-productive sequences were removed, and CDR3s not starting with C, not ending with F or W, or shorter than 7 amino acids were discarded. The MANAFEST web application identified antigen-specific clonotypes by comparing peptide-stimulated wells against reference wells and other culture wells. Positive clones required FDR below 0.05, an odds ratio above 5, and productive frequency above 0.1% in at least two of three replicate wells. A clonotype counted as cross-reactive if it showed significant expansion both in the SARS-CoV-2 spike wells and in at least one common cold coronavirus spike condition. CDR3 homology was assessed with Levenshtein distances (stringdist) and unrooted phylogenetic trees (ape) in R version 3.6.1. Through fastp at Q25 and MiXCR, TCRdb rebuilt clones from the public reads, retaining in-frame beta chains. Every distinct CDR3 protein forms one entry, paired with its most common genes and DNA. In this record, the V and J calls reflect TCRdb's handling and not the investigators' own analysis. The sample profile shows about 11,000 distinct CDR3 sequences; about three quarters of them were found once. Around 10% of the sample goes to the ten largest clones.

From the cysteine up to the phenylalanine, the CDR3 has a length of 12 residues. CDR3 DNA only is kept here, 36 bases in frame from base 1. V is clipped by 6 bases and J by 6 bases, and the sequence between their germline boundaries is 14 bases long. Taken from the germline V gene (reference sequence), the CDR1 and CDR2 loops are DFQATT and SNEGSKA. Per the publication, the treatment or condition label means: roughly ten-day PBMC culture with coronavirus spike peptide pools or control peptides (ViraFEST assay). The ViraFEST assay, used in the study, expanded antigen-specific T cells with peptide pools and then identified the expanded clonotypes through TCR sequencing. Positive SARS-CoV-2 PCR tests in the convalescent patients dated from March to December 2020, before Alpha, Beta and Delta variants emerged in the United States. Each well held 2.1 million or so PBMCs cultured in IMDM containing around 5.1% human AB serum and approximately 9.8 IU/ml IL-2, with 8.5 to 10 ug/ml peptide pools added. On days 3 and 7, half of the culture medium was replaced with fresh IL-2-containing medium. After around 10 days of culture, CD4+ T cells were isolated by negative selection with the EasySep CD4+ T cell isolation kit. Ficoll-Paque Plus gradient centrifugation was used to isolate PBMCs from whole blood, and the isolated PBMCs were then either used fresh or cryopreserved at -140C. In general, triplicate wells were set up for every culture condition.

This sample stems from a study of vaccination and CD4 T cells after COVID-19 (dated by TCRdb to the early 2020s). Notes on the research overall: SARS-CoV-2 positivity had been established in the convalescent patients by nasal swab PCR, and mild disease was recorded in several of these patients and severe disease in one. Two doses of either the Pfizer-BioNTech BNT162b2 vaccine (n=8) or the Moderna mRNA-1273 vaccine (n=2) were administered to participants. The convalescent cohort comprised six males and four females, including two Hispanic individuals, seven Caucasians, two Asians and one multiracial person. Post-COVID blood samples were collected from convalescent patients a median of approximately 93 days after diagnosis, with a range of roughly 30 to 161 days. Culture stimuli were overlapping spike peptide pools from SARS-CoV-2 and from the common cold coronaviruses HCoV-NL63, HCoV-OC43 and HCoV-229E. In control cultures, a CEFX viral epitope pool was used as positive control, an HIV-1 Nef peptide pool was used as negative control, or no peptide was added. In over 8 COVID-19 convalescent patients and a few infection-naive healthy vaccine recipients, researchers compared the spike-specific CD4+ TCR repertoire from before mRNA vaccination with the repertoire from after. The time from the second vaccine dose to post-vaccine blood sampling had a median of around 72 days and ranged from roughly 13 to 241 days. The paper as a whole reports these results and caveats: Relatively few convalescent patients were included in the study, and early timepoints after natural infection were not analyzed. In convalescent patients, a median about 86% of post-vaccine SARS-CoV-2-reactive clones were detected only after vaccination, and vaccine-specific priming was suggested by this finding. Of the vaccine-specific clones found in convalescent patients, nearly all (304 of 307) were mono-reactive for SARS-CoV-2 spike instead of being cross-reactive with common cold coronaviruses. An increase in the median number of SARS-CoV-2-reactive clonotypes from 20 to 25 after infection to 38 after vaccination was observed, but the change was not found to be significant.

This TCR was sampled from a human donor who had recovered from COVID-19. This receptor chain uses TRBV20-1 and TRBJ1-2, with a tentative D gene TRBD1 over 6 matching bases. The sample was CD4+ T cells from blood, cultured in vitro. The CDR3 here reads CSAQGGGDGYTF. The nucleotides read TGCAGTGCCCAGGGAGGGGGGGATGGCTACACCTTC.